These T cell receptor beta chains were read from a single sample in a study of cytomegalovirus exposure and HLA in healthy donors. Repertoires were generated with immunoSEQ multiplex PCR, while TCRdb's copy carries only in-frame clones and drops some. The sample yields 180,000 or so clones, 72% seen once. The sequenced sample was PBMCs. These receptors all stem from a human donor in good health. CDR3s include the opening cysteine and the closing phenylalanine or tryptophan. The D gene is left open where the match is weak. Some rows have no size entry. The others give once, few or many, or a class for an expanded clone.

d_call | j_call | clone_size | v_call | cdr3_aa
- | TRBJ2-1 | - | TRBV9 | CASSLAGPLNEQFF
- | TRBJ2-7 | few | TRBV7-6 | CASSLFGTDQTLEQYF
- | TRBJ1-1 | few | TRBV6-5 | CASTAVNTEAFF
- | TRBJ2-7 | - | TRBV6-1 | CASSSDWSCEQYF
- | TRBJ1-6 | - | TRBV6-1 | CASRGHSYNSPLHF
- | TRBJ1-2 | - | TRBV7-8 | CASSPRPELTNYGYTF
TRBD1 | TRBJ1-2 | - | TRBV9 | CASSVGQGQSEGYTF
- | TRBJ1-5 | once | TRBV7-9 | CASSLLFSRNSNQPQHF
- | TRBJ2-5 | - | TRBV6-6 | CASRHRIQETQYF
TRBD2 | TRBJ2-5 | - | TRBV2 | CASRGGLAGTTGKTQYF
- | TRBJ1-2 | - | TRBV28 | CASSGGALYGYTF
- | TRBJ1-2 | - | TRBV25-1 | CASRKGDYGGYTF
- | TRBJ2-7 | - | TRBV7-2 | CASRLNKGPYEQYF
- | TRBJ2-7 | once | TRBV15 | CATSSGRYGSSYEQYF
- | TRBJ2-5 | - | TRBV4-1 | CASGTLQETQYF
TRBD2 | TRBJ2-1 | - | TRBV9 | CASSVRKRGGSSYNEQFF
TRBD1 | TRBJ1-3 | - | TRBV5-1 | CASSAGGTDSGNTIYF
TRBD1 | TRBJ2-7 | - | TRBV6-1 | CASSETGALYEQYF
- | TRBJ1-1 | - | TRBV29-1 | CSVEVSRMNTEAFF
TRBD1 | TRBJ1-1 | - | TRBV9 | CASSVDGTAVMNTEAFF
TRBD1 | TRBJ2-7 | - | TRBV19 | CASSTRGQDSYEQYF
- | TRBJ1-5 | - | TRBV6-5 | CASSYGGNQPQHF
TRBD1 | TRBJ2-5 | - | TRBV11-2 | CATGVGTGGFNFQETQYF
- | TRBJ2-7 | few | TRBV7-2 | CASSLSRRSYEQYF
- | TRBJ1-2 | - | TRBV19 | CASSFRDIYGYTF
TRBD1 | TRBJ2-5 | - | TRBV30 | CAWSTGQGRAQYF
- | TRBJ2-5 | - | TRBV5-1 | CASSPQIQETQYF
TRBD2 | TRBJ2-1 | - | TRBV7-2 | CASSPGTSGGREQFF
TRBD2 | TRBJ2-7 | - | TRBV19 | CASSMGSGATYEQYF
TRBD2 | TRBJ2-3 | - | TRBV11-1 | CASSPRTSGGTDTQYF
TRBD1 | TRBJ1-2 | - | TRBV6-5 | CASSLDRDPRGYTF
- | TRBJ1-4 | - | TRBV6-1 | CASSEGQGQGNEKLFF
- | TRBJ2-1 | - | TRBV9 | CASSVGARGALGDEQFF
TRBD2 | TRBJ2-3 | - | TRBV4-1 | CASSRLAGGVTDTQYF
- | TRBJ2-2 | - | TRBV2 | CASRMKEVTGELFF
TRBD1 | TRBJ2-1 | - | TRBV11-3 | CASSFEQTTGGILHEQFF
- | TRBJ2-2 | - | TRBV19 | CASSIEAGYTGELFF
- | TRBJ2-3 | few | TRBV19 | CASSIGGGAHTDTQYF
- | TRBJ1-2 | - | TRBV5-1 | CASSLGDIYNYGYTF
- | TRBJ2-2 | - | TRBV4-3 | CASSQVGAAGELFF
- | - | - | TRBV18 | CASSLTDYEQYF
TRBD1 | TRBJ1-6 | - | TRBV6-5 | CASSRHQGVVSPLHF
- | TRBJ2-1 | once | TRBV27 | CASRRAASLDEQFF
- | TRBJ1-1 | medium-sized | TRBV5-1 | CASSLAGGYTEAFF
TRBD2 | TRBJ2-7 | - | TRBV30 | CAWSRLAGEQYF
- | TRBJ2-7 | - | TRBV20-1 | CSATDRYEQYF
- | TRBJ2-1 | - | TRBV5-4 | CASSWYRESSYNEQFF
- | TRBJ2-5 | - | TRBV15 | CATSTRRLETQYF
TRBD1 | TRBJ2-1 | few | TRBV7-2 | CASSLSGGTGNNEQFF
- | TRBJ2-3 | - | TRBV5-1 | CASSLEQGIADTQYF